This note documents a single T cell receptor (beta chain) sequence. Primers: 60 Vbeta forward and 13 Jbeta reverse. The repertoire was sequenced with immunoSEQ multiplex PCR; TCRdb's copy has only in-frame clones and lacks some. The sample lists about 180,000 clones, just over 75% occurring once. The data belong to a study of cytomegalovirus exposure and HLA in healthy donors. This TCR derives from a woman aged 60-75 years in good health and CMV-seropositive. Sequenced: PBMCs.

CDR3 sequence (DNA): TGTGCCAGCAGCTTAAGTTCAGGGGGGAGTTGGTACTATGGCTACACCTTC. The encoded protein is CASSLSSGGSWYYGYTF. The chain combines TRBV11-2 with TRBJ1-2; 7 bases are shared with TRBD1. V gave up 2 bases and J gave up 3 bases; unmatched junction bases: 12. CDR1 and CDR2 (germline): SGHAT, FQNNGV. The CDR3 sequence is 17 residues long.